This T cell receptor beta chain was identified in a study of regulatory T cells in long-lasting Graves disease. General study findings and limits: Accuracy was possibly reduced by small sample size.

Building the TCR beta libraries relied on iRepertoire HTBI primers, and CDR3 regions underwent Arm-PCR. TCRdb independently ran MiXCR on the multiplex PCR reads; one entry per CDR3 protein. The table has 400,000 to 500,000 distinct CDR3 sequences, over 14% seen once. V lost 2 bases and J lost 5, with 12 bases in between. The CDR3 consists of 14 residues. Sample time point: newly diagnosed GD, antithyroid drugs for less than 3 months. PBMC-derived RNA was used for the TCR library. This clonotype appeared many times. Its antigen remains unidentified. This sample also appeared in a second study, on T cells in Graves' hyperthyroidism and ophthalmopathy. This second study says: Most clonotypes that expanded in the thyroid above 0.001 also showed up in blood. Prediction of ophthalmopathy progression came a median approximately 6 months pre-onset.

This sequence joins TRBV12-3 or TRBV12-4 and TRBJ1-1; D is possibly TRBD1 (6 bases). Sequenced here: peripheral blood mononuclear cells (PBMCs), sampled at new diagnosis, from a patient treated with antithyroid drugs. The sequence was collected from a woman between 40 and 55 years old with Graves disease. In DNA form, the CDR3 reads TGTGCCAGCAGTTTACAGGGGCGGGGGACTGAAGCTTTCTTT. Translated: CASSLQGRGTEAFF.